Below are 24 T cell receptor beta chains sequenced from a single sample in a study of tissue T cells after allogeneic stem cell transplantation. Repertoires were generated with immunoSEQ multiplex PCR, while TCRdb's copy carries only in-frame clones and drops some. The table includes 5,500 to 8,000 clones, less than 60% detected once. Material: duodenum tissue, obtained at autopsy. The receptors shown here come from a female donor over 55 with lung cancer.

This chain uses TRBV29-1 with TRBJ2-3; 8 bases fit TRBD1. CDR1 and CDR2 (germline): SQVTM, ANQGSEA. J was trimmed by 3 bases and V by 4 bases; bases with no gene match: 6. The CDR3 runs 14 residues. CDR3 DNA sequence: TGCAGCGTTGCACGGACAGGGAAGACAGATACGCAGTATTTT. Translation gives CSVARTGKTDTQYF.

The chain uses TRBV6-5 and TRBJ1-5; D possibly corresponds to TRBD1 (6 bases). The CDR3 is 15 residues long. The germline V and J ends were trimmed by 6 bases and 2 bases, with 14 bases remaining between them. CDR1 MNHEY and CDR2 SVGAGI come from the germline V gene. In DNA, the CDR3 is TGTGCCAGCAGCACAAAAAACAGGGGCAATCAGCCCCAGCATTTT. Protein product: CASSTKNRGNQPQHF.

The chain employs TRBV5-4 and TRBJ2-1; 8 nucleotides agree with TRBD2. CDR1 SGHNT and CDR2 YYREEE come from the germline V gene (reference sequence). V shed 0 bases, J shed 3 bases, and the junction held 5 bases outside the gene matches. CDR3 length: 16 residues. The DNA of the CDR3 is TGTGCCAGCAGCTTGGGGGGACTAGAGCGCTACAATGAGCAGTTCTTC. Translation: CASSLGGLERYNEQFF.

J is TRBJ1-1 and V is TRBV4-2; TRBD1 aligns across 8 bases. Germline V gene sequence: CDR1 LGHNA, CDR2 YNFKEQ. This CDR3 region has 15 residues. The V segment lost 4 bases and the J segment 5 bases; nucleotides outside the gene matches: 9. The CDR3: CASSPDRGGWTEAFF. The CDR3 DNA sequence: TGTGCCAGCAGCCCAGACAGGGGTGGATGGACTGAAGCTTTCTTT.

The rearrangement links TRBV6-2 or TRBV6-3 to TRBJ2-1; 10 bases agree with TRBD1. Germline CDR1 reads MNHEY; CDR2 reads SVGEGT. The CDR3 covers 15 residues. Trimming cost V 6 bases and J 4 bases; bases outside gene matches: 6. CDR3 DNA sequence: TGTGCCAGCAGCGACGGGACAGGGGCTTACAATGAGCAGTTCTTC. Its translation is CASSDGTGAYNEQFF.

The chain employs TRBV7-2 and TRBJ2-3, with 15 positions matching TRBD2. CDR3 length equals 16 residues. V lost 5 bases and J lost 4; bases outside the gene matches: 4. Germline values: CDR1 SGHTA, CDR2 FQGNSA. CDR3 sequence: CASSPRTSGGADTQYF. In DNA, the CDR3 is TGTGCCAGCAGCCCCAGGACTAGCGGGGGGGCAGATACGCAGTATTTT.

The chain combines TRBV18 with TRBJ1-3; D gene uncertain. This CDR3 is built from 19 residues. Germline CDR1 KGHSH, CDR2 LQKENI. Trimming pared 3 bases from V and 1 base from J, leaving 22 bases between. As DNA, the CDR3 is TGTGCCAGCTCACCCGGGCCGCGAAGCGTGAAAGCTTCTGGAAACACCATATATTTT. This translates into CASSPGPRSVKASGNTIYF.

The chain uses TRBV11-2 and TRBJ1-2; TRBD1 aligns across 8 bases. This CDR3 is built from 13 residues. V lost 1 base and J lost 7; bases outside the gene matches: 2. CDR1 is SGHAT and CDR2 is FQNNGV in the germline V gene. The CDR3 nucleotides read TGTGCCAGCAGCTTAGTCGGACAGGGTGGCTACACCTTC. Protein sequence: CASSLVGQGGYTF.

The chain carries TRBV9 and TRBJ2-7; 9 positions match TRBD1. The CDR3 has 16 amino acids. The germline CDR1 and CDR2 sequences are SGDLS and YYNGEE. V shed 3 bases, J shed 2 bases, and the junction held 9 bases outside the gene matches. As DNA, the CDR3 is TGTGCCAGCAGCGCTGGGACCGGGACAGGGACCTACGAGCAGTACTTC. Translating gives CASSAGTGTGTYEQYF.

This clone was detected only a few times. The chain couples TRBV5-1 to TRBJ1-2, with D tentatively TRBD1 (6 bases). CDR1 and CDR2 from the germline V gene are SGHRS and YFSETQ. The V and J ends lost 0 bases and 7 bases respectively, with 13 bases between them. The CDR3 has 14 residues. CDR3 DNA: TGCGCCAGCAGCTTGGCCTCAGGGGTGATTGGCTACACCTTC. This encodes CASSLASGVIGYTF.

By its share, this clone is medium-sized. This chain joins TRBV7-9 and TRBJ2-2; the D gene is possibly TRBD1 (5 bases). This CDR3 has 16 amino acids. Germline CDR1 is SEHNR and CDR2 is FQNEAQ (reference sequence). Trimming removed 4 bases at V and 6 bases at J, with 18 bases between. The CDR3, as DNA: TGTGCCAGCAGCTCCCCCCAGGGAAGGATGTCCGGGGAGCTGTTTTTT. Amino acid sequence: CASSSPQGRMSGELFF.

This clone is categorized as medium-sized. The CDR3 spells CASSLYTGGRSNQPQHF. Written as DNA, the CDR3 is TGTGCCAGCAGCTTATACACAGGGGGCAGGAGCAATCAGCCCCAGCATTTT. The chain recombines TRBV5-6 with TRBJ1-5; 9 nucleotides match TRBD1. Germline V gives CDR1 SGHDT, CDR2 YYEEEE. The CDR3 has 17 amino acids. The V gene end was trimmed by 2 bases and the J gene end by 1 base; junction bases not matched to a gene: 7.

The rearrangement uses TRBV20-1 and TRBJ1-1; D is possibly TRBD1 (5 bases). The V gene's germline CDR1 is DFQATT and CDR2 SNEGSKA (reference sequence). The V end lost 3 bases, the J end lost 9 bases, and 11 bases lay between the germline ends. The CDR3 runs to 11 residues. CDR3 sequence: CSASRDPQAFF. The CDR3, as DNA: TGCAGTGCTAGTAGGGACCCACAAGCTTTCTTT.

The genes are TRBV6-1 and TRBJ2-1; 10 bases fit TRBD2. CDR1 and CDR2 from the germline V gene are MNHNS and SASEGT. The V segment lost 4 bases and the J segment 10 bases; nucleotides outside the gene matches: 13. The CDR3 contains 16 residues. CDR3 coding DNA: TGTGCCAGCAGTGGGTTAGCGGGGGGCCACTCGGGGGAGCAGTTCTTC. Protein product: CASSGLAGGHSGEQFF.

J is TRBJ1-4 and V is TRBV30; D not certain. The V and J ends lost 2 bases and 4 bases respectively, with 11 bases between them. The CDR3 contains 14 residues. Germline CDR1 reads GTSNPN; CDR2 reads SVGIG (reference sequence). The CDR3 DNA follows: TGTGCCTGGAGTCGGACTTCTAATAATGAAAAACTGTTTTTT. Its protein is CAWSRTSNNEKLFF.

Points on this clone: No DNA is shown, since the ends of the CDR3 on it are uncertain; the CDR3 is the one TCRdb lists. The CDR3 is CASTSVGAPYEQYF. V gene TRBV19 combines with J gene TRBJ2-7; the table's D call of TRBD1 was not tested on the DNA. CDR1 and CDR2 from the germline V gene are LNHDA and SQIVND (reference sequence). The CDR3 length is 14 residues, termini included.

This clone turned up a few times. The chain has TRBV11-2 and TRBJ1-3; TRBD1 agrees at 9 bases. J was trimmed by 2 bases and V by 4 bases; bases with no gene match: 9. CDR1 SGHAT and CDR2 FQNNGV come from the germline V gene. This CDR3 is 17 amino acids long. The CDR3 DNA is TGTGCCAGCAGCTCCTCACAGGGGGCAAGACCTGGAAACACCATATATTTT. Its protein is CASSSSQGARPGNTIYF.

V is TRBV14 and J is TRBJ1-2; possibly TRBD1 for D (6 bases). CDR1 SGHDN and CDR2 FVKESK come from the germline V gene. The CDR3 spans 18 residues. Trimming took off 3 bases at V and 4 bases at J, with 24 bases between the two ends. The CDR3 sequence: CASSHVRGGNREAYGYTF. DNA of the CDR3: TGTGCCAGCAGCCACGTAAGGGGGGGCAACAGGGAAGCCTATGGCTACACCTTC. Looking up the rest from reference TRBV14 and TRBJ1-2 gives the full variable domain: EAGVTQFPSHSVIEKGQTVTLRCDPISGHDNLYWYRRVMGKEIKFLLHFVKESKQDESGMPNNRFLAERTGGTYSTLKVQPAELEDSGVYFCASSHVRGGNREAYGYTFGSGTRLTVV.

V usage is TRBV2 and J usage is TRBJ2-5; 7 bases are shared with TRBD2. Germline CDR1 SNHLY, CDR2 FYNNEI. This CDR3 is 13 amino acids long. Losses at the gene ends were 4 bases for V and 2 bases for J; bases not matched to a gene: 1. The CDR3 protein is CASSASGQETQYF. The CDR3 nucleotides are TGTGCCAGCAGTGCTAGCGGTCAAGAGACCCAGTACTTC. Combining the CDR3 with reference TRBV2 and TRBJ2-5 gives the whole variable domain EPEVTQTPSHQVTQMGQEVILRCVPISNHLYFYWYRQILGQKVEFLVSFYNNEISEKSEIFDDQFSVERPDGSNFTLKIRSTKLEDSAMYFCASSASGQETQYFGPGTRLLVL.

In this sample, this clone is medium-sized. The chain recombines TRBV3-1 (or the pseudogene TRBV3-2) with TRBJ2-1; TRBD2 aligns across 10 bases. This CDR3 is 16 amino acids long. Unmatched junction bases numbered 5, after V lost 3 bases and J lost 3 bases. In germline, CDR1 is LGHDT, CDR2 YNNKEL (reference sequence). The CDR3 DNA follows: TGTGCCAGCAGCCACGGCGGACTAGCGGTCTACAATGAGCAGTTCTTC. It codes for CASSHGGLAVYNEQFF.

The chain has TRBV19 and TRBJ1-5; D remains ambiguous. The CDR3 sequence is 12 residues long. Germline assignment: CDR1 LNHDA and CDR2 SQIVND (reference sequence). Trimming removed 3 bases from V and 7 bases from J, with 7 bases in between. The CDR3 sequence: CASSIGEQPQHF. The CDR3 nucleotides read TGTGCCAGTAGTATCGGGGAACAGCCCCAGCATTTT.

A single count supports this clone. The CDR3 here is CASSLGNRGVSGNTIYF. In DNA form, the CDR3 reads TGTGCCAGCAGCTTAGGAAACAGGGGCGTCTCTGGAAACACCATATATTTT. This rearrangement joins TRBV7-6 to TRBJ1-3; 7 nucleotides line up with TRBD1. CDR3 size: 17 residues. Trimming cost V 1 base and J 0 bases; bases outside gene matches: 6. CDR1 SGHVS and CDR2 FNYEAQ come from the germline V gene.

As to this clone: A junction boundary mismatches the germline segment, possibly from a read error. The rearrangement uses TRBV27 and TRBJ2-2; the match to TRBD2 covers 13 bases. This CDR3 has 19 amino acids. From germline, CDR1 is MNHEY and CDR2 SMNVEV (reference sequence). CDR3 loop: CASRWMLYGLAGALRGAVF. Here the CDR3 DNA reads TGTGCCAGCAGGTGGATGTTATATGGACTAGCGGGAGCTCTCCGGGGAGCTGTTTTT.

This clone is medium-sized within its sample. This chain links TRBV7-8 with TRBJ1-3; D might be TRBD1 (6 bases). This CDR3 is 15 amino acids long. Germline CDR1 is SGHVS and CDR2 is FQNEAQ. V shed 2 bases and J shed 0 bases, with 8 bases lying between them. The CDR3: CASSLTGSSGNTIYF. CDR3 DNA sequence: TGTGCCAGCAGCTTAACAGGGAGCTCTGGAAACACCATATATTTT.